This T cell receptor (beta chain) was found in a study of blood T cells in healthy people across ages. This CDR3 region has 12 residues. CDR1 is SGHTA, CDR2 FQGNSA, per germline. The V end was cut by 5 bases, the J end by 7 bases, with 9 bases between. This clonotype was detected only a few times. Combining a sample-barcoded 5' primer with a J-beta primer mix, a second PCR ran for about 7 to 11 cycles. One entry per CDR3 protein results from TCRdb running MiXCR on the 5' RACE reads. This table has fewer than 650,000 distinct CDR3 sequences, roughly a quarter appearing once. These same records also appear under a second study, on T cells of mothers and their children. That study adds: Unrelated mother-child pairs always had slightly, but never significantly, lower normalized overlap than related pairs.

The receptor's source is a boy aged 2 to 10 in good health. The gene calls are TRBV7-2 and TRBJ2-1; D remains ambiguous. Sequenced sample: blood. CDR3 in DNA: TGTGCCAGCAGCATCTATAGTAATGAGCAGTTCTTC. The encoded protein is CASSIYSNEQFF.